These 24 T cell receptor beta chains were all obtained from the same sample, sequenced in a study of T cells in Graves' hyperthyroidism and ophthalmopathy. Researchers took RNA transcripts and amplified the TCR beta CDR3 regions from them. Carried out on the TCR CDR3, a first-round RT-PCR used the HTBI primer set. MiXCR, applied by TCRdb to the multiplex PCR reads, yields one record per CDR3 protein. The sample yields some 400,000 distinct CDR3 sequences, around an eighth seen once. The sample comprised blood. The receptors were sampled from a man younger than 40 with Graves' hyperthyroidism that later progressed to Graves' ophthalmopathy.

This clonotype turned up a few times. V is TRBV9 and J is TRBJ2-2, with 8 positions matching TRBD1. CDR3 length: 15 residues. CDR1 and CDR2 from the germline V gene are SGDLS and YYNGEE. Losses at the gene ends were 3 bases for V and 4 bases for J; bases not matched to a gene: 5. CDR3 sequence: CASSAKTGGTGELFF. CDR3 nucleotides: TGTGCCAGCAGCGCCAAAACAGGGGGCACCGGGGAGCTGTTTTTT.

About this clonotype: Given a much more abundant clone one base away, this may be a read error. The CDR3 protein is CASRREKGQPQHF. The CDR3 region has the DNA TGTGCCAGCAGACGGGAAAAGGGTCAGCCCCAGCATTTT. This chain links TRBV2 with TRBJ1-5; D uncertain. CDR1 SNHLY and CDR2 FYNNEI come from the germline V gene. The CDR3 length is 13 residues. Trimming took 6 bases from V and 6 from J, leaving 12 bases between them.

This clonotype was found many times. This chain uses TRBV11-2 with TRBJ2-7, with D perhaps assigned TRBD1 or TRBD2 (6 bases each). The germline V and J ends were trimmed by 4 bases and 4 bases, with 17 bases remaining between them. CDR3 size: 15 residues. Germline assignment: CDR1 SGHAT and CDR2 FQNNGV. CDR3 residues: CASSSLPGAGYEQYF. CDR3 DNA sequence: TGTGCCAGCAGCTCCTTGCCGGGGGCCGGGTACGAGCAGTACTTC.

The V gene is TRBV7-9, the J gene TRBJ2-3, with 12 bases that match TRBD2. The trim removed 6 bases at V and 8 bases at J, leaving 12 bases unmatched. Germline V gene data show CDR1 as SEHNR and CDR2 as FQNEAQ (reference sequence). This CDR3 has 16 residues. The CDR3 protein is CASSSHGGLAGGTQYF. For the CDR3, the DNA is TGTGCCAGCAGTTCTCACGGGGGACTAGCGGGTGGTACGCAGTATTTT.

This clonotype was found a few times. The gene calls are TRBV6-1 and TRBJ2-2; D call uncertain. The V end lost 1 base, the J end lost 7 bases, and 16 bases lay between the germline ends. The CDR3 contains 16 residues. Germline V gene data show CDR1 as MNHNS and CDR2 as SASEGT. CDR3 DNA: TGTGCCAGCAGTGAAGATGGGAAGGGTACGATCGGGGAGCTGTTTTTT. It codes for CASSEDGKGTIGELFF.

Note on this clonotype: At one end, the junction sequence differs from germline, possibly due to a read error. The chain recombines TRBV7-8 with TRBJ2-7, with 8 nucleotides matching TRBD2. Germline values: CDR1 SGHVS, CDR2 FQNEAQ. The CDR3 is 17 amino acids. In nucleotides, the CDR3 is TGTGCCGGCAGCTCACTCTTTCGGCGGGGGGCCTCCTACGAGCAGTACTTC. It codes for CAGSSLFRRGASYEQYF. The variable domain in full, with the rest retrieved from reference TRBV7-8 and TRBJ2-7, is GAGVSQSPRYKVAKRGQDVALRCDPISGHVSLFWYQQALGQGPEFLTYFQNEAQLDKSGLPSDRFFAERPEGSVSTLKIQRTQQEDSAVYLCAGSSLFRRGASYEQYFGPGTRLTVT.

This clonotype showed up many times. The rearrangement joins TRBV18 to TRBJ2-1; 9 bases are a match to TRBD1. V was clipped by 0 bases and J by 10 bases; unmatched bases: 4. This CDR3 region has 14 residues. Germline V lookup: CDR1 KGHSH, CDR2 LQKENI. CDR3 in DNA: TGTGCCAGCTCACCACCGGGACAGGGCGGCGAGCAGTTCTTC. Translating it yields CASSPPGQGGEQFF.

The chain links TRBV6-5 to TRBJ2-2; TRBD2 might be the D (5 bases). V dropped 0 bases and J dropped 7 bases, with 9 bases sitting between them. Per the germline V gene, CDR1 is MNHEY and CDR2 is SVGAGI. The CDR3 contains 14 residues. The CDR3 nucleotides are TGTGCCAGCAGTTACTCGGGTGGACTCGGGGAGCTGTTTTTT. This translates into CASSYSGGLGELFF.

This clonotype was counted between two and nine times. The chain uses TRBV9 and TRBJ2-1, with D maybe TRBD1 (6 bases). This CDR3 spans 13 amino acids. Between the trimmed V and J ends, which lost 2 bases and 9 bases, there was a span of 12 bases. Germline V CDR1 and CDR2: SGDLS, YYNGEE. The CDR3 region is CASSVEQGTEQFF. In DNA, the CDR3 is TGTGCCAGCAGCGTCGAACAGGGCACTGAGCAGTTCTTC. Full variable domain (rest looked up from reference TRBV9 and TRBJ2-1): DSGVTQTPKHLITATGQRVTLRCSPRSGDLSVYWYQQSLDQGLQFLIQYYNGEERAKGNILERFSAQQFPDLHSELNLSSLELGDSALYFCASSVEQGTEQFFGPGTRLTVL.

This clonotype appeared many times. This chain links TRBV2 with TRBJ2-3; TRBD1 matches at 7 bases. Germline-derived CDR1 and CDR2 are SNHLY and FYNNEI. This CDR3 spans 15 amino acids. Trimming at V came to 1 base and at J to 3 bases, leaving 4 bases not matched to a gene. CDR3 nucleotide sequence: TGTGCCAGCAGTGAAGACAGGGGAACGACAGATACGCAGTATTTT. Amino acids: CASSEDRGTTDTQYF.

This clonotype was observed many times. The germline gene is not matched at one end of the junction; a read error may be the cause. CDR3 sequence reads: CASTLRAGPPDTGELFF. The CDR3 DNA sequence: TGTGCCAGCACCTTAAGGGCGGGCCCCCCGGACACCGGGGAGCTGTTTTTT. The chain uses TRBV11-2 and TRBJ2-2; possible D gene TRBD2, 5 bases. Germline-derived CDR1 and CDR2 are SGHAT and FQNNGV. This CDR3 spans 17 amino acids.

The chain is built from TRBV5-1 and TRBJ2-3; D possibly corresponds to TRBD1 (7 bases). The V and J ends lost 4 bases and 1 base respectively, with 16 bases between them. Germline-derived CDR1 and CDR2 are SGHRS and YFSETQ. The CDR3 loop spans 16 amino acids. This CDR3 is CASSRQGGAGTDTQYF. The CDR3 DNA follows: TGCGCCAGCAGCCGCCAGGGGGGCGCGGGCACAGATACGCAGTATTTT.

This clonotype was observed many times. J is TRBJ2-7 and V is TRBV12-5; TRBD1 aligns across 8 bases. Germline values: CDR1 LGHNT, CDR2 FRNRAP. The V gene end was trimmed by 5 bases and the J gene end by 5 bases; junction bases not matched to a gene: 8. The CDR3 consists of 14 residues. CDR3 protein: CASGPGQGNHEQYF. DNA of the CDR3: TGTGCTAGTGGTCCCGGACAGGGTAACCACGAGCAGTACTTC.

The chain is built from TRBV7-9 and TRBJ2-4; D might be TRBD2 (5 bases). The CDR3 covers 15 residues. The V and J ends lost 2 bases and 0 bases respectively, with 8 bases between them. Looked up from germline, CDR1 is SEHNR and CDR2 is FQNEAQ (reference sequence). The CDR3 protein is CASSLKAGAKNIQYF. DNA of the CDR3: TGTGCCAGCAGCTTAAAGGCGGGAGCCAAAAACATTCAGTACTTC.

This clonotype has at least ten counts. The chain couples TRBV11-2 to TRBJ1-3; no firm D call. With 7 bases removed from V and 1 base from J, the gap between germline ends came to 8 bases. The CDR3 is 13 residues long. The germline CDR1 and CDR2 sequences are SGHAT and FQNNGV. The CDR3 DNA reads as TGTGCCAGCAAGATATCGTCTGGAAACACCATATATTTT. It encodes CASKISSGNTIYF.

The table lists this clonotype with a few counts. This may be a read error, as it is one base from a much larger clone. The CDR3: CATSRDYGRSSYEQYF. In nucleotides, the CDR3 is TGTGCCACCAGCAGAGATTACGGGCGGAGCTCCTACGAGCAGTACTTC. J is TRBJ2-7 and V is TRBV15; D gene uncertain. The CDR3 contains 16 residues. The ends were cut back, 0 bases at V and 0 bases at J, with 12 bases in the middle. Germline CDR1 and CDR2: LNHNV and YYDKDF (reference sequence).

This clonotype was counted between two and nine times. The chain is built from TRBV5-5 and TRBJ1-3; D is unclear. The ends were cut back, 5 bases at V and 8 bases at J, with 17 bases in the middle. Per the germline V gene, CDR1 is SGHKS and CDR2 is YYEKEE (reference sequence). CDR3 length: 14 amino acids. The CDR3 loop is CASRRTTGEHTIYF. DNA for the CDR3: TGTGCCAGCAGACGGACCACTGGCGAACACACCATATATTTT.

This clonotype has more than one count but fewer than ten. The chain carries TRBV13 and TRBJ1-6; no definite D call. V gave up 5 bases and J gave up 0 bases, with 14 bases separating them. In germline, CDR1 is PRHDT, CDR2 FYEKMQ (reference sequence). The length of the CDR3 is 17 residues. CDR3 sequence (DNA): TGTGCCAGCAGCCCAGCGGGATTTAGCTCCTATAATTCACCCCTCCACTTT. Encoded protein: CASSPAGFSSYNSPLHF.

This clonotype was detected a few times. The chain recombines TRBV28 with TRBJ1-6, with D unclear. The V end lost 3 bases, the J end lost 9 bases, and 9 bases lay between the germline ends. The germline CDR1 and CDR2 sequences are MDHEN and SYDVKM. The CDR3 loop spans 13 amino acids. Here the CDR3 DNA reads TGTGCCAGCAGTTTGGAGGGATTTTCACCCCTCCACTTT. This gives the protein CASSLEGFSPLHF.

The chain is built from TRBV10-3 and TRBJ1-6, with D possibly TRBD1 on 6 matching bases. Germline-derived CDR1 and CDR2 are ENHRY and SYGVKD. This CDR3 is built from 13 residues. V was pared by 9 bases and J by 7 bases, with 13 bases between. The CDR3 here is CAIQTGLNSPLHF. As DNA, the CDR3 is TGTGCCATACAGACAGGTCTAAATTCACCCCTCCACTTT.

This clonotype has just a few counts. Germline is not matched at one junction end, which may reflect a read error. The CDR3, as DNA: TGTGCTAGCAGCCCCCGACAGGGACCCTACAATGAGCAGTTCTTC. Amino acids: CASSPRQGPYNEQFF. The chain employs TRBV7-7 and TRBJ2-1; 7 bases align to TRBD1. Germline loops: CDR1 SSHAT, CDR2 FNYEAQ (reference sequence). The CDR3 loop spans 15 amino acids.

The sample holds many counts of this clonotype. CDR3 sequence (DNA): TGTGCCAGCAAACCCGCGGGACTAGCGGGACTTAATGAGCAGTTCTTC. Translated, it gives CASKPAGLAGLNEQFF. The chain couples TRBV28 to TRBJ2-1; 13 nucleotides align to TRBD2. This CDR3 is built from 16 residues. The V and J ends lost 7 bases and 7 bases, in that order; junction bases with no gene match: 10. Germline CDR1 reads MDHEN; CDR2 reads SYDVKM.

This clonotype has only a few counts. The rearrangement uses TRBV30 and TRBJ1-1; a possible D gene is TRBD1 (6 bases). In germline, CDR1 is GTSNPN, CDR2 SVGIG (reference sequence). V dropped 5 bases and J dropped 7 bases, with 14 bases sitting between them. CDR3 length equals 12 residues. CDR3: CAWSQGPGEAFF. For the CDR3, the DNA is TGTGCCTGGTCCCAGGGGCCTGGTGAAGCTTTCTTT. The full variable domain, its missing parts supplied by reference TRBV30 and TRBJ1-1, is SQTIHQWPATLVQPVGSPLSLECTVEGTSNPNLYWYRQAAGRGLQLLFYSVGIGQISSEVPQNLSASRPQDRQFILSSKKLLLSDSGFYLCAWSQGPGEAFFGQGTRLTVV.

This clonotype was found a few times. The CDR3 DNA is TGTGCCAGCGGACCGCGACCTAACAATGAGCAGTTCTTC. It encodes CASGPRPNNEQFF. The chain carries TRBV7-9 and TRBJ2-1; D gene ambiguous. The germline V and J ends were trimmed by 8 bases and 5 bases, with 13 bases remaining between them. In germline, CDR1 is SEHNR, CDR2 FQNEAQ (reference sequence). This CDR3 has 13 amino acids.